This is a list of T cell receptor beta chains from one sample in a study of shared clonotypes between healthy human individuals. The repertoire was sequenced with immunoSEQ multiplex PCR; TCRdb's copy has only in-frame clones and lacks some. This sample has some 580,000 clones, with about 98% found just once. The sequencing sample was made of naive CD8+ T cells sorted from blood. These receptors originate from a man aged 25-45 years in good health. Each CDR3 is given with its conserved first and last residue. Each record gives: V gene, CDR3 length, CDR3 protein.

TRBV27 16 CASSPVLDGIYNEQFF
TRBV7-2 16 CASSLVLRDGNYEQYF
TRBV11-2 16 CASSSTGGATNEKLFF
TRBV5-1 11 CASSWDYEQFF
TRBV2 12 CASIVGDNEQFF
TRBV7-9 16 CASSLSTGGVNTEAFF
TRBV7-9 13 CASSLRPEETQYF
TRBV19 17 CASSIMGTSGSGETQYF
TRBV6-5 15 CASSYRGAGNTEAFF
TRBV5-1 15 CASSSSGGGYAEAFF
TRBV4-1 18 CASSQVGSNAGVNTEAFF
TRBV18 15 CASSPNGGVGNEQFF
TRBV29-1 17 CSVDRGLAGGPGDEQFF
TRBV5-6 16 CASSRSGGTSNQPQHF
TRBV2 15 CASRTIGQRTDTQYF
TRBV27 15 CASSGTGGYTLEQYF
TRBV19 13 CASSILPLYEQYF